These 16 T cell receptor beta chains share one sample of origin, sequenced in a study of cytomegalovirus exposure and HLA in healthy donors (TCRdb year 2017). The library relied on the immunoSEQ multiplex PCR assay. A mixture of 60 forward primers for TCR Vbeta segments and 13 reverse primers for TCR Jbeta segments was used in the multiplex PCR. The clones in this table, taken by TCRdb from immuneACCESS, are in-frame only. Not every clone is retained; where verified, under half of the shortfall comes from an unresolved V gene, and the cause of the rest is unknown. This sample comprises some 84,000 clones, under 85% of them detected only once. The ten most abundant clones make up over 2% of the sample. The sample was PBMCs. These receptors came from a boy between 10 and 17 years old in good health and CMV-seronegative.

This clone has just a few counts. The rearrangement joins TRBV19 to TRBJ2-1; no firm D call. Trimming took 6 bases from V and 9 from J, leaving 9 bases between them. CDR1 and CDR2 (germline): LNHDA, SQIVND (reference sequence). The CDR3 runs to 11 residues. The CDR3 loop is CASRSDCEQFF. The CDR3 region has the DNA TGTGCCAGTAGAAGTGACTGTGAGCAGTTCTTC. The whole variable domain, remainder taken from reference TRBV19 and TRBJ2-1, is DGGITQSPKYLFRKEGQNVTLSCEQNLNHDAMYWYRQDPGQGLRLIYYSQIVNDFQKGDIAEGYSVSREKKESFPLTVTSAQKNPTAFYLCASRSDCEQFFGPGTRLTVL.

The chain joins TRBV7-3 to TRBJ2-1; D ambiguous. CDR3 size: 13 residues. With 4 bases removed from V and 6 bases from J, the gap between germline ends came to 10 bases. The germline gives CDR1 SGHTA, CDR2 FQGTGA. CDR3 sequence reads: CASSSSPVNEQFF. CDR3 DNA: TGTGCCAGCAGCTCTTCCCCTGTCAATGAGCAGTTCTTC.

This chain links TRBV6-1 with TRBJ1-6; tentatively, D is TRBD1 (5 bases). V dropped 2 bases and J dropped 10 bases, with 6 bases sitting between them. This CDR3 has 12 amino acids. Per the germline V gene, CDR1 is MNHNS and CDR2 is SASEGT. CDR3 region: CASSEQGSPLHF. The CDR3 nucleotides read TGTGCCAGCAGTGAACAGGGCTCACCCCTCCACTTT.

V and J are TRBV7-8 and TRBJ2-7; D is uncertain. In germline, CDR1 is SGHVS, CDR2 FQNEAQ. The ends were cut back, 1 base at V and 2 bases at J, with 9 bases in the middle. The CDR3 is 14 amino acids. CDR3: CASSLVARTYEQYF. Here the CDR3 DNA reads TGTGCCAGCAGCTTAGTGGCTCGAACCTACGAGCAGTACTTC.

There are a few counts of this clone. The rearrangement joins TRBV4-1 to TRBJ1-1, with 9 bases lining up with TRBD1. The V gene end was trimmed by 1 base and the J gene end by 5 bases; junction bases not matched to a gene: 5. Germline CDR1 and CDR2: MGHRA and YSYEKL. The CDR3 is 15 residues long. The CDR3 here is CASSQVHRGRTEAFF. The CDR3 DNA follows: TGCGCCAGCAGCCAAGTCCACAGGGGGCGGACTGAAGCTTTCTTT.

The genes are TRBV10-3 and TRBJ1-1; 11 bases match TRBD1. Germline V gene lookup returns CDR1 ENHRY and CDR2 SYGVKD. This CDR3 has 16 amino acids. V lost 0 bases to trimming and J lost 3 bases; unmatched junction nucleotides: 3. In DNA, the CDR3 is TGTGCCATCAGTGAGTCGGACAGGGGGCAGGACACTGAAGCTTTCTTT. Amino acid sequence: CAISESDRGQDTEAFF.

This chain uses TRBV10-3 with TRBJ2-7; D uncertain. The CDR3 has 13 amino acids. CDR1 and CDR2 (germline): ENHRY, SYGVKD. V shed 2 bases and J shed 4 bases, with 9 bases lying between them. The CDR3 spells CAISEGQNYEQYF. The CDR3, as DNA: TGTGCCATCAGTGAGGGGCAGAATTACGAGCAGTACTTC.

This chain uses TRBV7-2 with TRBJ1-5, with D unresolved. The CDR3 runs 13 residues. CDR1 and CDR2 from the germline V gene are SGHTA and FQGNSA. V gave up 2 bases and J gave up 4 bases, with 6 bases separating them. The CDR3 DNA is TGTGCCAGCAGCTTACACATGAATCAGCCCCAGCATTTT. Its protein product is CASSLHMNQPQHF.

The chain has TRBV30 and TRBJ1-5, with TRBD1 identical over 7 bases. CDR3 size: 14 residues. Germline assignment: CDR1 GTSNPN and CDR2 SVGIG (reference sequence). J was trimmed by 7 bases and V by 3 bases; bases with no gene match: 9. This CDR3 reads CAWSPTGMEQPQHF. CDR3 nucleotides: TGTGCCTGGAGCCCGACAGGGATGGAACAGCCCCAGCATTTT.

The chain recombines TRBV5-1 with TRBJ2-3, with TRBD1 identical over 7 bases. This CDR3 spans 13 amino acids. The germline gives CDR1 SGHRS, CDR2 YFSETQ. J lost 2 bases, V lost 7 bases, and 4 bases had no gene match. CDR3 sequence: CASADRVTDTQYF. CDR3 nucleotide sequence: TGCGCCAGCGCCGACAGGGTCACAGATACGCAGTATTTT.

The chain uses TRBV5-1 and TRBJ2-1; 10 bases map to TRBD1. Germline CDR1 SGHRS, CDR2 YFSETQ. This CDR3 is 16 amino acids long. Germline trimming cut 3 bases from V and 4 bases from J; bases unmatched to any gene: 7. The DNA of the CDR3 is TGCGCCAGCAGCTCTTCCGGGGGACAGGGGTACAATGAGCAGTTCTTC. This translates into CASSSSGGQGYNEQFF.

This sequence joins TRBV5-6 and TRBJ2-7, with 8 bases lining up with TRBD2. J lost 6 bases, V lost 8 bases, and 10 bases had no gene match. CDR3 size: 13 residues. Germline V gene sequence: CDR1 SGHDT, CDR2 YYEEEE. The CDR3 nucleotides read TGTGCCAGTACCCCGGGGGGGTTCGGCGAGCAGTACTTC. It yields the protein CASTPGGFGEQYF.

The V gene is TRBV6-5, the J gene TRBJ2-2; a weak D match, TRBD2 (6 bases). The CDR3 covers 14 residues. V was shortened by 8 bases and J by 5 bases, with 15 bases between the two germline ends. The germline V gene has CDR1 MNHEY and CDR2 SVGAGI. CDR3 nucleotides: TGTGCCAGCCAGCGGCGGGGTTCGACCGGGGAGCTGTTTTTT. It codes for CASQRRGSTGELFF.

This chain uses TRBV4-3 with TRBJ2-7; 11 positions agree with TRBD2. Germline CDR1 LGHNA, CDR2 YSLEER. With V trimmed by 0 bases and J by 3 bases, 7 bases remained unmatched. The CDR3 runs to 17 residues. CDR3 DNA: TGCGCCAGCAGCCAAGATCCGGTAGCGGGAGGGATCTACGAGCAGTACTTC. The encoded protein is CASSQDPVAGGIYEQYF.

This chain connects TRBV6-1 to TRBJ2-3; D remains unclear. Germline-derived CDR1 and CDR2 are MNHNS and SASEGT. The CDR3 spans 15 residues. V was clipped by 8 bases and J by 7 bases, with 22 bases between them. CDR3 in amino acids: CASRVAASVGYTQYF. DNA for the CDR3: TGTGCCAGCCGGGTCGCGGCGTCAGTCGGGTATACGCAGTATTTT.

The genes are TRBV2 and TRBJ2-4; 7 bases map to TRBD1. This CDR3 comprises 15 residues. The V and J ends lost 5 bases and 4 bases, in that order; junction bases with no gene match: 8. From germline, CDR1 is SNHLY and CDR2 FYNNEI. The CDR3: CASSTGDRVKNIQYF. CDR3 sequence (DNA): TGTGCCAGCAGTACCGGCGACAGGGTTAAAAACATTCAGTACTTC.